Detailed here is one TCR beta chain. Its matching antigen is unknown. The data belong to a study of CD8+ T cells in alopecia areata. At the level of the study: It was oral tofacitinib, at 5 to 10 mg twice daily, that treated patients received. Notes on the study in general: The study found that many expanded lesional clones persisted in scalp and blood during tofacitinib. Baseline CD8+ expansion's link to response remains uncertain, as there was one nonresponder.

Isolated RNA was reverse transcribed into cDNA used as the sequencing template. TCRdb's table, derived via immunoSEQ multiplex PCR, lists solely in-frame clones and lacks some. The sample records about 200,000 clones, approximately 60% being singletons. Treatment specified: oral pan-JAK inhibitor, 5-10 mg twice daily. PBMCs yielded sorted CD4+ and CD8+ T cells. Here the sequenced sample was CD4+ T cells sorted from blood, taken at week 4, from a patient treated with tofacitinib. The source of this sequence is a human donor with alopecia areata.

DNA of the CDR3: TGTGCCAGCAGTTATTTCGGGGCCAACGTCCTGACTTTC. Translating it yields CASSYFGANVLTF. This chain links TRBV6-6 with TRBJ2-6; D unclear. CDR3 length: 13 amino acids. V lost 3 bases to trimming and J lost 4 bases, with 4 bases between them. Germline V gives CDR1 MNHNY, CDR2 SVGAGI (reference sequence).